This TCR beta chain was found in a study of PD-1 blockade in mismatch repair-deficient tumors. The V gene lost 5 bases and the J gene lost 3 bases, with 10 bases spanning the gap. Germline V CDR1 and CDR2: SNHLY, FYNNEI. The CDR3 sequence is 13 residues long. TCRdb keeps only in-frame clones here, not all; method: immunoSEQ multiplex PCR. The sample includes 100,000 to 150,000 clones, roughly nine tenths of them seen just once. This clone was seen a single time. This TCR came from an adult with mismatch repair-deficient cancer. The chain joins TRBV2 to TRBJ2-5; no reliable D call. This specimen consisted of peripheral blood, obtained 44 weeks after starting pembrolizumab. CDR3 in amino acids: CASSPVGKETQYF. The CDR3 region has the DNA TGTGCCAGCAGTCCCGTCGGAAAAGAGACCCAGTACTTC.